The present entry profiles one T cell receptor beta chain with its context. Produced via immunoSEQ multiplex PCR; TCRdb's table is partial and in-frame only. The profile shows approximately 250,000 clones, approximately 86% of them singletons. V lost 1 base and J 11 bases, leaving 17 bases between the germline ends. Germline V gives CDR1 SGHAT, CDR2 FQNNGV. This CDR3 region has 14 residues. The data were obtained in a study of blood T cell repertoires in COVID-19. Specimen: peripheral blood. The genes are TRBV11-2 and TRBJ1-1; possibly TRBD1 for D (6 bases). The receptor was isolated from a man aged 25-45 years with active or convalescent COVID-19. In DNA, the CDR3 is TGTGCCAGCAGCTTAGGTACGGGGGGCGCAGGGGCTTTCTTT. Amino acid sequence: CASSLGTGGAGAFF.